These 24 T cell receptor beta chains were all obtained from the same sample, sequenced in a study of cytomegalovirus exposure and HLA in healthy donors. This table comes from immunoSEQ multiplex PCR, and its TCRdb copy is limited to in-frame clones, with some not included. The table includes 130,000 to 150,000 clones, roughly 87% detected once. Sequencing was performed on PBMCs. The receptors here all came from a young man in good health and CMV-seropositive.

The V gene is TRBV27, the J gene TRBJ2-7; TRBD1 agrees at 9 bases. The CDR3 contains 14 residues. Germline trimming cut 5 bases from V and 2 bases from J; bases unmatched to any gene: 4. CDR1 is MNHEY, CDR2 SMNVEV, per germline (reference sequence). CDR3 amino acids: CASSQDRGPYEQYF. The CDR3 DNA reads TGTGCCAGCAGTCAGGACAGGGGACCCTACGAGCAGTACTTC.

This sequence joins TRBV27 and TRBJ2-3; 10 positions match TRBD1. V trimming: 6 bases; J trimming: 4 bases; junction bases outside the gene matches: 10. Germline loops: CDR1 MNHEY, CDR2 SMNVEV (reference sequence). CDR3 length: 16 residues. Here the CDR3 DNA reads TGTGCCAGCAGAGCCCCCGGGACAGGGGTTGCAGATACGCAGTATTTT. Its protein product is CASRAPGTGVADTQYF.

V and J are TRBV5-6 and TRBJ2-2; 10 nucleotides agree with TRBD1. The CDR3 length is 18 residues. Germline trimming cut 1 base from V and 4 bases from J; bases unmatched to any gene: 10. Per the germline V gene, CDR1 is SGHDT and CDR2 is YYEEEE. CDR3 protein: CASSLNPGQGTITGELFF. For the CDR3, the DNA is TGTGCCAGCAGCTTGAACCCGGGACAGGGGACCATCACCGGGGAGCTGTTTTTT.

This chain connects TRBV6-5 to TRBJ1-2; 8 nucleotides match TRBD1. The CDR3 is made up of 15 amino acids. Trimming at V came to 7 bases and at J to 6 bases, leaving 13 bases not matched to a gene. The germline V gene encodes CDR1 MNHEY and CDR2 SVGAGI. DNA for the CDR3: TGTGCCAGCATGATGAGATACAGGGGGGTGAATGGCTACACCTTC. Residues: CASMMRYRGVNGYTF.

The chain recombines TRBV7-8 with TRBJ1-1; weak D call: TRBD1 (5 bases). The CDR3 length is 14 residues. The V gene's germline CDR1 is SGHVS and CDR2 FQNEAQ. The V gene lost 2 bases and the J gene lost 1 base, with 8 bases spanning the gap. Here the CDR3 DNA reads TGTGCCAGCAGCTTAAGTACAGGGAACACTGAAGCTTTCTTT. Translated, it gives CASSLSTGNTEAFF.

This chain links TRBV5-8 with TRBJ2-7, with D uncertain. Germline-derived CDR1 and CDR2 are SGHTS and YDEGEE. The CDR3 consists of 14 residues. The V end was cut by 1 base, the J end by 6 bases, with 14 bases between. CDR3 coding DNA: TGTGCCAGCAGCTTGCATTGGCTAGACCGCGAGCAGTACTTC. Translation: CASSLHWLDREQYF.

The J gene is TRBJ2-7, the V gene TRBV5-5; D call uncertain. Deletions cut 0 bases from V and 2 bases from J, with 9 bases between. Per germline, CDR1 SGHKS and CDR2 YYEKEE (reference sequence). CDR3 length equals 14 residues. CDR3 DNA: TGTGCCAGCAGCTTGGTCGACAATCCCTACGAGCAGTACTTC. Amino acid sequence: CASSLVDNPYEQYF.

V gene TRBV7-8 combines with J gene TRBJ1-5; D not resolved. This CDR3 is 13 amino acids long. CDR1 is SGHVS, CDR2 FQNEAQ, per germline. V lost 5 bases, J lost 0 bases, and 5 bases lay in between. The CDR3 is CASSQNSNQPQHF. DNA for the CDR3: TGTGCCAGCAGCCAAAATAGCAATCAGCCCCAGCATTTT.

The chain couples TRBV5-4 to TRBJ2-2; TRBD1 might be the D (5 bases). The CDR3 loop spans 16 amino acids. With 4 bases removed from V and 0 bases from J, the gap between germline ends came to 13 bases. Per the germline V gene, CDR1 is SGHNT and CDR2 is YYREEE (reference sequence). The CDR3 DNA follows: TGTGCCAGCAGCCGAGGACATCTCACGAACACCGGGGAGCTGTTTTTT. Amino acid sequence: CASSRGHLTNTGELFF.

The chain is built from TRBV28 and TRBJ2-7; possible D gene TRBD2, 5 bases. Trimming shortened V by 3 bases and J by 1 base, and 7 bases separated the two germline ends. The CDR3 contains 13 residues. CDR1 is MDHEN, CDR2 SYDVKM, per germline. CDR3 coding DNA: TGTGCCAGCAGTTTGAGGGTATCCTACGAGCAGTACTTC. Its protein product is CASSLRVSYEQYF.

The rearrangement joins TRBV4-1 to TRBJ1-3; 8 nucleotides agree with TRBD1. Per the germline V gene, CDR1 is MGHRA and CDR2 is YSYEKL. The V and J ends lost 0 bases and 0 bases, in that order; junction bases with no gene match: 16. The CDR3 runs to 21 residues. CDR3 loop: CASSQDEARRGHLASGNTIYF. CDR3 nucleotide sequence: TGCGCCAGCAGCCAAGATGAAGCTCGCAGGGGGCACCTAGCCTCTGGAAACACCATATATTTT.

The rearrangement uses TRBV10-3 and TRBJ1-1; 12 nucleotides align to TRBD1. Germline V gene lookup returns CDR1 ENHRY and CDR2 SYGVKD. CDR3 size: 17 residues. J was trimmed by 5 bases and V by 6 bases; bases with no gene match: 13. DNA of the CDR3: TGTGCCATCAGAAAGGGACAGGGGGCGCGAGATGGGACTGAAGCTTTCTTT. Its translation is CAIRKGQGARDGTEAFF.

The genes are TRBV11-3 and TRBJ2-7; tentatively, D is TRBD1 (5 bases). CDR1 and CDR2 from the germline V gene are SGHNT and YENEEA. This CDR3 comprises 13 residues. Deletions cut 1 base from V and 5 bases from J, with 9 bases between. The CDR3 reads CASSLGQGHEQYF. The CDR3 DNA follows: TGTGCCAGCAGCTTAGGTCAGGGTCACGAGCAGTACTTC.

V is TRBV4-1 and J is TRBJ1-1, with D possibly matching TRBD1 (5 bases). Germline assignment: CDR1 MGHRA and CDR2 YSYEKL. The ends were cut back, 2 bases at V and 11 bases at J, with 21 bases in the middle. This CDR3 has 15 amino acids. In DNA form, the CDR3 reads TGCGCCAGCAGCCAAAGAGGGGAGGAGGTCTTCGGGGCTTTCTTT. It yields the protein CASSQRGEEVFGAFF.

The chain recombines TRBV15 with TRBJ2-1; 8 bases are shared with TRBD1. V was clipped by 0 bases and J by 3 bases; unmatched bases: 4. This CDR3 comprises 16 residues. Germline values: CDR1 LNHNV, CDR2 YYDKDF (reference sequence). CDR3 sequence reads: CATSRDDRGGYNEQFF. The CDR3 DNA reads TGTGCCACCAGCAGAGACGACAGGGGAGGCTACAATGAGCAGTTCTTC.

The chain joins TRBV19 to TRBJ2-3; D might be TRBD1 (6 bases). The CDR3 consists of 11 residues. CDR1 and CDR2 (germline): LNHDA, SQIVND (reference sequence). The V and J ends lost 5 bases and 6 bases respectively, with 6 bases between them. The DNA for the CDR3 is TGTGCCAGTAGTGGGGGCGATACGCAGTATTTT. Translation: CASSGGDTQYF.

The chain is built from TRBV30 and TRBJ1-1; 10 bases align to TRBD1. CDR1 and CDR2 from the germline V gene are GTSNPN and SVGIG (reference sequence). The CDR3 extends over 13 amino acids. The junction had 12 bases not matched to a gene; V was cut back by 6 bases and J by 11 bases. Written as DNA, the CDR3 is TGTGCCTGCACCGGGACAGGGGTCGAGAAGGCTTTCTTT. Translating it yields CACTGTGVEKAFF.

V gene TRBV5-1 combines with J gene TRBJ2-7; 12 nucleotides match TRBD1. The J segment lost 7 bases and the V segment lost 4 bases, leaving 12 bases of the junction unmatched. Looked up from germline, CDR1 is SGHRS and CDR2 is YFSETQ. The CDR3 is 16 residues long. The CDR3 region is CASSIIPGQGAREQYF. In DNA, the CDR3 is TGCGCCAGCAGCATAATACCGGGACAGGGGGCGCGGGAGCAGTACTTC.

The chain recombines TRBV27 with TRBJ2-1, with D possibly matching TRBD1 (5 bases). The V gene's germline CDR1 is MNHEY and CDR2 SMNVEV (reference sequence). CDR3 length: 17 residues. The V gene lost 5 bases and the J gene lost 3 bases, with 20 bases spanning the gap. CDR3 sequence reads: CASSPLTVLSNYNEQFF. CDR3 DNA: TGTGCCAGCAGTCCATTGACAGTTCTATCAAACTACAATGAGCAGTTCTTC.

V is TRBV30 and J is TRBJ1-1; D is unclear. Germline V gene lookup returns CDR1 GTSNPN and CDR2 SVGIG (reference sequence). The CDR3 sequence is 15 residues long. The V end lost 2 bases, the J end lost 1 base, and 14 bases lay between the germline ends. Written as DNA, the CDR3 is TGTGCCTGGAGTACGACACAGATTCCGAACACTGAAGCTTTCTTT. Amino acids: CAWSTTQIPNTEAFF.

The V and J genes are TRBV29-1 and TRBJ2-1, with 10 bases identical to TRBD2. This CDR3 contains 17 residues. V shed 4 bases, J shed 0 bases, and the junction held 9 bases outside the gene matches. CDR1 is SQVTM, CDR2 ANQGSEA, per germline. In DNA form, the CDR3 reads TGCAGCGTTGCCGGCCGACTAGCGGGTGACTCCTACAATGAGCAGTTCTTC. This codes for CSVAGRLAGDSYNEQFF.

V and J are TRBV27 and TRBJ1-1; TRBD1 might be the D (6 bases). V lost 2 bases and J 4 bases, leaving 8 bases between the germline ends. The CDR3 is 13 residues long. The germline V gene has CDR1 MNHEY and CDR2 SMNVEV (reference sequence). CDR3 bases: TGTGCCAGCAGTTTAGCCAGGGGCACTGAAGCTTTCTTT. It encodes CASSLARGTEAFF.

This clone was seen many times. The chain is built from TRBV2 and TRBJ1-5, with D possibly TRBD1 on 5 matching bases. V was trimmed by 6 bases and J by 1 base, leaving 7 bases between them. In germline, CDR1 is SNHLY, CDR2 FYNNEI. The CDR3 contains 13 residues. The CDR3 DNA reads TGTGCCAGCAGGACAGCCAGCAATCAGCCCCAGCATTTT. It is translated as CASRTASNQPQHF.

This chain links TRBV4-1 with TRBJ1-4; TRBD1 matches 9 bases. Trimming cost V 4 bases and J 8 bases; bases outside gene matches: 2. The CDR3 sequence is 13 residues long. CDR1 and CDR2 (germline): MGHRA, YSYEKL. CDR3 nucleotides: TGCGCCAGCAGCCTGACAGGGGGGGAAAAACTGTTTTTT. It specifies CASSLTGGEKLFF.